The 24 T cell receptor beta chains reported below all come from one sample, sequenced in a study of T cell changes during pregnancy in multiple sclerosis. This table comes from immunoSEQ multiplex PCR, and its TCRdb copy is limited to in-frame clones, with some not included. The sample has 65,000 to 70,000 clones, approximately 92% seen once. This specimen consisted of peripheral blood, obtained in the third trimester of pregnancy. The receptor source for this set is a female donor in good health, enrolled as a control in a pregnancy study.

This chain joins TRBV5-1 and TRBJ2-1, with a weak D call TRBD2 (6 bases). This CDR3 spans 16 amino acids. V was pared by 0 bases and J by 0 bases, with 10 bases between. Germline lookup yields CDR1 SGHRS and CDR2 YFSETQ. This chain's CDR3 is CASSLDGGSSYNEQFF. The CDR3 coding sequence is TGCGCCAGCAGCTTGGACGGGGGAAGCTCCTACAATGAGCAGTTCTTC.

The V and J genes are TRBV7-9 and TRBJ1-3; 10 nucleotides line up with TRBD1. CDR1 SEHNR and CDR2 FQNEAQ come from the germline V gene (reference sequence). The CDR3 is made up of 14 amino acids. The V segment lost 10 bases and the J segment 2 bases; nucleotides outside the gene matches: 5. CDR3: CATVGTGAGNTIYF. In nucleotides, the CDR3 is TGTGCCACCGTCGGGACAGGGGCTGGAAACACCATATATTTT.

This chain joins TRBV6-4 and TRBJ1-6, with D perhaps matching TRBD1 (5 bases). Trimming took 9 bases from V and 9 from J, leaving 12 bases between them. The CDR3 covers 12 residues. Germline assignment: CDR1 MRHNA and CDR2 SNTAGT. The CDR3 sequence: CARPGFFSPLHF. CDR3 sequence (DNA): TGTGCCAGACCAGGGTTTTTTTCACCCCTCCACTTT.

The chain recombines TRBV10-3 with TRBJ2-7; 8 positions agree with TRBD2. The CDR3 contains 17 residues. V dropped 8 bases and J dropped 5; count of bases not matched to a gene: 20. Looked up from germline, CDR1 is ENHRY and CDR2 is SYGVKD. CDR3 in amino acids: CAIRRGSPGGSSDEQYF. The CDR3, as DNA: TGTGCCATCCGCCGGGGATCCCCGGGAGGGAGCAGCGACGAGCAGTACTTC.

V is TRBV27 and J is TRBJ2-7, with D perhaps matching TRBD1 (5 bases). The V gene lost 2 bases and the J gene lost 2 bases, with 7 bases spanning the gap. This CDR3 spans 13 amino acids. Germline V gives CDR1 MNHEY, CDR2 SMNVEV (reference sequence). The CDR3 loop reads CASSLDSTYEQYF. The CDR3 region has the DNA TGTGCCAGCAGTTTAGACAGCACCTACGAGCAGTACTTC.

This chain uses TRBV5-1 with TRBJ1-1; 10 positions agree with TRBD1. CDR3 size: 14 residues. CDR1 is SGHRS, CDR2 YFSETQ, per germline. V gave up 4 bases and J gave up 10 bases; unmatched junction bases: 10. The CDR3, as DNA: TGCGCCAGCAGCAATACGGACAGGGGGGATCCAGCTTTCTTT. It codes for CASSNTDRGDPAFF.

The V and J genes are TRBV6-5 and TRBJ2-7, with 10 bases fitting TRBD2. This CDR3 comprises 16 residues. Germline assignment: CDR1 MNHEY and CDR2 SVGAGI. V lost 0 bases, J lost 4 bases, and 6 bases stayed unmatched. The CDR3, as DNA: TGTGCCAGCAGTTACTCGACGGCTAGCGGGAGATACGAGCAGTACTTC. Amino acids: CASSYSTASGRYEQYF.

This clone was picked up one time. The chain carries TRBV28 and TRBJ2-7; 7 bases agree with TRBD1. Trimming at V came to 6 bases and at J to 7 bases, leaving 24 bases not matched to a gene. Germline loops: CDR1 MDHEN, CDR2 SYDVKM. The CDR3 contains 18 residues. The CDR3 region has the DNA TGTGCCAGCAGCTTTGACTGGGGACAGCAGATGTTCCGGAGAGAGCAGTACTTC. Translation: CASSFDWGQQMFRREQYF.

CDR3 amino acids: CASRRDRVRGQPQHF. The CDR3 DNA reads as TGTGCCAGCAGACGCGACAGGGTGAGGGGTCAGCCCCAGCATTTT. The rearrangement links TRBV6-6 to TRBJ1-5, with 7 bases identical to TRBD1. The CDR3 loop spans 15 amino acids. V lost 6 bases, J lost 6 bases, and 11 bases stayed unmatched. The germline gives CDR1 MNHNY, CDR2 SVGAGI (reference sequence).

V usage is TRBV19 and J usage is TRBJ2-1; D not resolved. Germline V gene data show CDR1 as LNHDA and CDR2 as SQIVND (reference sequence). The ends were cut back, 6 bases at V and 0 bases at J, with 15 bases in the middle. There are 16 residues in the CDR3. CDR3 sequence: CASSQHRPSSYNEQFF. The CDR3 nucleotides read TGTGCCAGTAGCCAACACCGCCCAAGCTCCTACAATGAGCAGTTCTTC.

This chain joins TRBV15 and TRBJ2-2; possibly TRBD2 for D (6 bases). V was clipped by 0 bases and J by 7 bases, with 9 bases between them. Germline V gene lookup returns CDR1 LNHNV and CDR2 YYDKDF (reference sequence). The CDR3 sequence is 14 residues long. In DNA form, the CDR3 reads TGTGCCACCAGCAGAGATCGGGAGAGCGGGGAGCTGTTTTTT. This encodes CATSRDRESGELFF. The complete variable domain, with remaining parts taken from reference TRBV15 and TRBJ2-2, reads DAMVIQNPRYQVTQFGKPVTLSCSQTLNHNVMYWYQQKSSQAPKLLFHYYDKDFNNEADTPDNFQSRRPNTSFCFLDIRSPGLGDTAMYLCATSRDRESGELFFGEGSRLTVL.

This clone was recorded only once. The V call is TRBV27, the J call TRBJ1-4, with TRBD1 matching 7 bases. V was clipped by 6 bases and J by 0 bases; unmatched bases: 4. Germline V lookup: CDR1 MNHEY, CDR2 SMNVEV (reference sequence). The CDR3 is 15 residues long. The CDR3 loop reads CASRWGTATNEKLFF. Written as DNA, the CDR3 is TGTGCCAGCAGGTGGGGGACAGCAACTAATGAAAAACTGTTTTTT.

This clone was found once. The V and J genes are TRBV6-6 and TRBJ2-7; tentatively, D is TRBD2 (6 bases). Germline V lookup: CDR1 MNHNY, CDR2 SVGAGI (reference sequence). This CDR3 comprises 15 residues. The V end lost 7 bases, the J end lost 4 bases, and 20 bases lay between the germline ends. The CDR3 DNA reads TGTGCCAGCACCACGGGTGGGACTCCCTCTTACGAGCAGTACTTC. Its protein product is CASTTGGTPSYEQYF.

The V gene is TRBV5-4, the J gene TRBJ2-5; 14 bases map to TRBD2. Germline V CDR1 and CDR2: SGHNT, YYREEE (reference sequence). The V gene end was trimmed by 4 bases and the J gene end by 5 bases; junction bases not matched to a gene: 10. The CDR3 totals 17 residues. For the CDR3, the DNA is TGTGCCAGCAGCAGAACGACTAGCGGGGGGGCCCGGGAGACCCAGTACTTC. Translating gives CASSRTTSGGARETQYF.

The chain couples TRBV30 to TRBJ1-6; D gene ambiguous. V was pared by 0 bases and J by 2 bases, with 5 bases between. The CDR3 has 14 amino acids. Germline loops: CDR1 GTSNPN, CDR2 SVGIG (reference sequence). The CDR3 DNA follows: TGTGCCTGGAGTGTAACACCCTATAATTCACCCCTCCACTTT. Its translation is CAWSVTPYNSPLHF.

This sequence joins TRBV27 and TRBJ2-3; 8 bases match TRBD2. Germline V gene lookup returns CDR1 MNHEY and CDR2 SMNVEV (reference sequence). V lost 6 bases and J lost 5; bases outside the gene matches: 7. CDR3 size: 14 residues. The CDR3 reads CASSQLSGGDTQYF. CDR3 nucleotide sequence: TGTGCCAGCAGCCAACTCAGCGGGGGAGATACGCAGTATTTT.

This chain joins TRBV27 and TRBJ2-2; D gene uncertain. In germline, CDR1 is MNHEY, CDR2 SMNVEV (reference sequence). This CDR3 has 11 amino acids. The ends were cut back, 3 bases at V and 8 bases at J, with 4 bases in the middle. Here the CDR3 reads CASSFTGELFF. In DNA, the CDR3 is TGTGCCAGCAGTTTTACAGGGGAGCTGTTTTTT.

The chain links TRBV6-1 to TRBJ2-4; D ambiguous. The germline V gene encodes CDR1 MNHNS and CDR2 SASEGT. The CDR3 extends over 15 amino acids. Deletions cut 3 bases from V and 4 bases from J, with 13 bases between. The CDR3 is CASSDRLGIKNIQYF. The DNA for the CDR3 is TGTGCCAGCAGTGATCGGCTGGGCATTAAAAACATTCAGTACTTC.

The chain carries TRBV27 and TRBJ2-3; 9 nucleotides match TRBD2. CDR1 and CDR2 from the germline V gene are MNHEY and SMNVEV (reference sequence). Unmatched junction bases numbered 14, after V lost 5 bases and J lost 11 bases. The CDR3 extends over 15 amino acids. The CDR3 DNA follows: TGTGCCAGCAGTAGTAGTAGCGGGGGCTCGAGCGGGCAGTATTTT. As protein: CASSSSSGGSSGQYF.

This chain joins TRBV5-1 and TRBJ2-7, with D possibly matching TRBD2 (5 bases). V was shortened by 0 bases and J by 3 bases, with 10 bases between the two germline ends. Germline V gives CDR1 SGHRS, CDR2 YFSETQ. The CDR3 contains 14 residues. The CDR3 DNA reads TGCGCCAGCAGCTTGGCCGAGAGGGACTACGAGCAGTACTTC. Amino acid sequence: CASSLAERDYEQYF. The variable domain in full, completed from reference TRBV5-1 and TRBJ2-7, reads KAGVTQTPRYLIKTRGQQVTLSCSPISGHRSVSWYQQTPGQGLQFLFEYFSETQRNKGNFPGRFSGRQFSNSRSEMNVSTLELGDSALYLCASSLAERDYEQYFGPGTRLTVT.

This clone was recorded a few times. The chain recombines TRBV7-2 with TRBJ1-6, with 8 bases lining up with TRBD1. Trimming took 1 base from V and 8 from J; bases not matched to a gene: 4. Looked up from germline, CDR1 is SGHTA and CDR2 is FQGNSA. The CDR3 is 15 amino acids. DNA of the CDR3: TGTGCCAGCAGCTTAGGTCAGGGGGCTTATTCACCCCTCCACTTT. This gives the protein CASSLGQGAYSPLHF. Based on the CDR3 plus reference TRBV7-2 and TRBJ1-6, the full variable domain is GAGVSQSPSNKVTEKGKDVELRCDPISGHTALYWYRQSLGQGLEFLIYFQGNSAPDKSGLPSDRFSAERTGGSVSTLTIQRTQQEDSAVYLCASSLGQGAYSPLHFGNGTRLTVT.

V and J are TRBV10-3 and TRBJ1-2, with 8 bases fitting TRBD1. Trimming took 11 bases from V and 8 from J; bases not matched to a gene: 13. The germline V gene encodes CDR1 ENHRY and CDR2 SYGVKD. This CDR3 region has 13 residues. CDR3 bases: TGTGCCTCCGGGACAGGAGAACAAGTAGGCTACACCTTC. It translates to CASGTGEQVGYTF.

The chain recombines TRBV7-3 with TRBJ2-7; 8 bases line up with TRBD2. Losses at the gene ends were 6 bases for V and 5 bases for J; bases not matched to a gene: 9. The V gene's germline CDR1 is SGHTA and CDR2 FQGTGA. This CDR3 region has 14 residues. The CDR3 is CASSRGGWGDEQYF. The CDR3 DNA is TGTGCCAGCAGTCGGGGGGGCTGGGGGGACGAGCAGTACTTC.

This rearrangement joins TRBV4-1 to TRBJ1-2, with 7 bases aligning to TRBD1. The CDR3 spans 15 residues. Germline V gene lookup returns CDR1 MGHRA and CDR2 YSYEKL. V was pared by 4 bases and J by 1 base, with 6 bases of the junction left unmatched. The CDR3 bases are TGCGCCAGCAGCCCGGGGGGGACAGTTAACTATGGCTACACCTTC. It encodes CASSPGGTVNYGYTF.